These T cell receptor beta chains were read from a single sample in a study of T cells after yellow fever vaccination. TCRdb processed the 5' RACE reads anew with MiXCR; each CDR3 protein has one entry. The repertoire has 250,000 to 400,000 distinct CDR3 sequences, 3.5% to 4.5% of them found once; the top ten carry just under 20%. Sequences were derived from PBMCs, sampled 15 days after the yellow fever booster vaccination. The source is a man between 18 and 29 years old who received the YFV17D yellow fever vaccine. Both conserved end residues are part of each CDR3. A D gene is named only where the DNA matches it firmly. Not every row has a clone size; where given, it reads once, few, many or a size class.

>many|TRBV2|TRBD1|TRBJ1-1
TGTGCCAGCACAACGGGACAGTTGAACACTGAAGCTTTCTTT
CASTTGQLNTEAFF
>many|TRBV7-9|-|TRBJ2-1
TGTGCCAGCAGCTTTCTGGGTGGGAATGAGCAGTTCTTC
CASSFLGGNEQFF
>many|TRBV7-2|-|TRBJ1-1
TGTGCCAGCAGCCGTGACAAGTTCCACACTGAAGCTTTCTTT
CASSRDKFHTEAFF
>few|TRBV5-6|-|TRBJ1-2
TGTGCCAGCAGCTCAGGGTTTAGGAACTATGGCTACACCTTC
CASSSGFRNYGYTF
>-|TRBV4-1|-|TRBJ2-1
TGCGCCAGCAGCCCAACGGGACTCACCGAGCAGTTCTTC
CASSPTGLTEQFF
>many|TRBV12-3/TRBV12-4|TRBD2|TRBJ2-1
TGTGCCAGCAGCACCTGGACTAGCGTGCCTGAGCAGTTCTTC
CASSTWTSVPEQFF
>few|TRBV10-3|-|TRBJ1-6
TGTGCCATCAGTCCGAGGGATTCACCCCTCCACTTT
CAISPRDSPLHF
>few|TRBV4-3|-|TRBJ1-2
TGCGCCAGCAGCCTAGCCGGGGAGGGAGGATATGGCTACACCTTC
CASSLAGEGGYGYTF
>-|TRBV7-9|TRBD1|TRBJ1-1
TGTGCCAGCAGCAGGACAGGGACGGCCACTGAAGCTTTCTTT
CASSRTGTATEAFF
>many|TRBV12-3/TRBV12-4|-|TRBJ1-1
TGTGCCAGCAGTTTAGCATATTTGGAAGCTTTCTTT
CASSLAYLEAFF
>many|TRBV7-8|-|TRBJ1-1
TGTGCCAGCTCCCCCGTCAGGGTGAACACTGAAGCTTTCTTT
CASSPVRVNTEAFF
>many|TRBV7-8|-|TRBJ2-5
TGTGCCAGCAGCTTCAGGGGCGACCAAGAGACCCAGTACTTC
CASSFRGDQETQYF
>-|TRBV6-1|-|TRBJ2-3
TGTGCCAGTTCGCTTGGGGTAGGCGGGGGCACAGATACGCAGTATTTT
CASSLGVGGGTDTQYF
>-|TRBV20-1|TRBD1|TRBJ2-6
TGCAGTGCTACTACACCCGGACAGGGCAACAACGTCCTGACTTTC
CSATTPGQGNNVLTF
>many|TRBV7-2|-|TRBJ2-5
TGTGCCAGCAGCTTAGGCGTGGCGGCGGGGCGGGAGACCCAGTACTTC
CASSLGVAAGRETQYF
>many|TRBV7-8|TRBD1|TRBJ2-7
TGTGCCAGCAGCTTAGGGCCCGGACAGGGGAATCCCTACGAGCAGTACTTC
CASSLGPGQGNPYEQYF
>-|TRBV5-1|-|TRBJ2-2
TGCGCCAGCAGCTTACAGGATACCGGCGGGGAGCTGTTTTTT
CASSLQDTGGELFF
>few|TRBV3-1|-|TRBJ2-1
TGTGCCAGCAGCCAAGCTGGGGATGGTGAGCAGTTCTTC
CASSQAGDGEQFF
>many|TRBV7-9|-|TRBJ2-7
TGTGCCAGCAGCCCACGAGACCCTTATTACGAGCAGTACTTC
CASSPRDPYYEQYF
>many|TRBV6-6|-|TRBJ2-2
TGTGCCAGCAGTTACGGACTCGGGGAGCTGTTTTTT
CASSYGLGELFF